This TCR beta chain was documented in a study of T cell responses to AZD1222 COVID-19 vaccine. Notes on the study in general: Once two AZD1222 doses were given, Spike-specific TCR breadth and depth went up. Spike-wide vaccine-associated CD4 TCRs dominated at 160-218 and 743-854. Clonal diversity may have been underestimated in mostly white British donors. Researchers took repertoire samples only after the peak T cell response had come.

The sample holds many counts of this clone. What it binds is unknown. TCRdb's copy holds only in-frame clones and misses some; the assay was immunoSEQ multiplex PCR. The sample consists of 130,000 to 150,000 clones, approximately 86% of them appearing once. CDR3 length equals 14 residues. Germline loops: CDR1 LNHDA, CDR2 SQIVND (reference sequence). V lost 3 bases, J lost 4 bases, and 5 bases stayed unmatched. The sequence was obtained from an adult who received the MenACWY meningococcal vaccine as a control. The rearrangement links TRBV19 to TRBJ1-2; 7 bases are shared with TRBD1. The sample was peripheral blood, taken 28 days after the second dose of the MenACWY control vaccine. The CDR3 protein is CASSMTGPTYGYTF. The CDR3 bases are TGTGCCAGTAGTATGACAGGGCCCACCTATGGCTACACCTTC. Full variable domain (missing parts from reference TRBV19 and TRBJ1-2): DGGITQSPKYLFRKEGQNVTLSCEQNLNHDAMYWYRQDPGQGLRLIYYSQIVNDFQKGDIAEGYSVSREKKESFPLTVTSAQKNPTAFYLCASSMTGPTYGYTFGSGTRLTVV.